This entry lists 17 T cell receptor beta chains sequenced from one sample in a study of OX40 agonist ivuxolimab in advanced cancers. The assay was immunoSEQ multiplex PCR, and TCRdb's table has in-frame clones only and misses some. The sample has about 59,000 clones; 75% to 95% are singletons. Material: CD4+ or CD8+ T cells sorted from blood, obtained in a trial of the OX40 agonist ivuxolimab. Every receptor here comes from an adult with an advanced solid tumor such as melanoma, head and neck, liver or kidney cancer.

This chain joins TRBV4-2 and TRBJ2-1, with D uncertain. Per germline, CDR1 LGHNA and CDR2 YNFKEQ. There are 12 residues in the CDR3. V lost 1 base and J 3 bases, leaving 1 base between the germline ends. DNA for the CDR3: TGTGCCAGCAGCCAAGGCTACAATGAGCAGTTCTTC. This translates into CASSQGYNEQFF.

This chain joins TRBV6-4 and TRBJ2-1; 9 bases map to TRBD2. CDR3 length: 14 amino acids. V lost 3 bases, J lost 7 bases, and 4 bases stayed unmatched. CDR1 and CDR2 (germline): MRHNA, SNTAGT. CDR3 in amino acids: CASSEERGVNEQFF. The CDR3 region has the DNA TGTGCCAGCAGTGAAGAGCGGGGGGTAAATGAGCAGTTCTTC.

In DNA form, the CDR3 reads TGTGCCAGCAGCCAAGATCGGACAGTCCAAGAGACCCAGTACTTC. It yields the protein CASSQDRTVQETQYF. The chain is built from TRBV4-2 and TRBJ2-5; D may be TRBD1 (6 bases). V gave up 0 bases and J gave up 1 base, with 9 bases separating them. The CDR3 loop spans 15 amino acids. Germline CDR1 and CDR2: LGHNA and YNFKEQ.

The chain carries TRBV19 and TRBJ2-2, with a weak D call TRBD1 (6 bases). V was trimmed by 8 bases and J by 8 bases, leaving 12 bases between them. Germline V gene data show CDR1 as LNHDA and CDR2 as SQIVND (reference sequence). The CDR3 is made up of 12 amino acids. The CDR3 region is CASLGASGELFF. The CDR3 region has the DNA TGTGCCAGTTTGGGGGCGAGTGGGGAGCTGTTTTTT.

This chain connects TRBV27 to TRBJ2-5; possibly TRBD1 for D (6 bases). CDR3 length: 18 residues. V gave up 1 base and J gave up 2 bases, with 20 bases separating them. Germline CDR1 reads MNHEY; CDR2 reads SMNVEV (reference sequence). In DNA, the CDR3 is TGTGCCAGCAGTTTATACGGACCCGGGACAAGCTTACAAGAGACCCAGTACTTC. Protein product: CASSLYGPGTSLQETQYF.

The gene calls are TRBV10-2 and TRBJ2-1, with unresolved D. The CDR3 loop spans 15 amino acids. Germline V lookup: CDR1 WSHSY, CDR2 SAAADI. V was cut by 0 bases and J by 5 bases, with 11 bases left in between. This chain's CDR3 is CASSESMSIHNEQFF. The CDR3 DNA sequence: TGCGCCAGCAGTGAGTCGATGTCGATACACAATGAGCAGTTCTTC.

CDR3 residues: CASSYSNVRPNYGYTF. The CDR3 DNA reads as TGTGCCAGCAGTTACTCGAACGTACGACCTAACTATGGCTACACCTTC. V and J are TRBV6-6 and TRBJ1-2; no firm D call. Germline V gene lookup returns CDR1 MNHNY and CDR2 SVGAGI (reference sequence). Trimming pared 0 bases from V and 0 bases from J, leaving 11 bases between. The CDR3 totals 16 residues.

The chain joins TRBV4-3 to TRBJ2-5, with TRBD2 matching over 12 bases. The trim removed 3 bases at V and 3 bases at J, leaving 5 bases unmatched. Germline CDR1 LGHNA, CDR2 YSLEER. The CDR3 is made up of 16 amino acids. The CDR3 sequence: CASSQTSGRVEETQYF. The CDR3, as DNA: TGCGCCAGCAGCCAGACTAGCGGGAGAGTAGAAGAGACCCAGTACTTC.

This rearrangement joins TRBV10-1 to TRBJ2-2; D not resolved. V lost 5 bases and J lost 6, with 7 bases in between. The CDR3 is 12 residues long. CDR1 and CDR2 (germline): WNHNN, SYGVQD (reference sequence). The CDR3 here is CASSLSSGELFF. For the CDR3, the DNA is TGCGCCAGCAGTCTCTCCTCCGGGGAGCTGTTTTTT.

The CDR3 region has the DNA TGTGCCAGCAGCCGACAGGGATACGAGCAGTACTTC. Its translation is CASSRQGYEQYF. This chain connects TRBV7-9 to TRBJ2-7, with 7 bases that match TRBD1. J lost 4 bases, V lost 5 bases, and 2 bases had no gene match. Germline CDR1 and CDR2: SEHNR and FQNEAQ (reference sequence). The CDR3 length is 12 residues.

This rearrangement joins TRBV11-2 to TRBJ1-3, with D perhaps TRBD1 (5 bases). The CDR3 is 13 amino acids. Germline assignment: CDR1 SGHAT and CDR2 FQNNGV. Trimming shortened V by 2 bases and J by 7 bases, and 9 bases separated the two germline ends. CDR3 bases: TGTGCCAGCAGCTTAAGGGGATGGAACACCATATATTTT. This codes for CASSLRGWNTIYF.

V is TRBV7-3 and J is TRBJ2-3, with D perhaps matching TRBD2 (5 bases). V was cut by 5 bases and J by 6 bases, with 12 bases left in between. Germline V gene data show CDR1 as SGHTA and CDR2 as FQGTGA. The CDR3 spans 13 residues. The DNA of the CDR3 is TGTGCCAGCAGCCCCACTAGTGCCGATACGCAGTATTTT. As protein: CASSPTSADTQYF. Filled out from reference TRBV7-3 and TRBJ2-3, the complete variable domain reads GAGVSQTPSNKVTEKGKYVELRCDPISGHTALYWYRQSLGQGPEFLIYFQGTGAADDSGLPNDRFFAVRPEGSVSTLKIQRTERGDSAVYLCASSPTSADTQYFGPGTRLTVL.

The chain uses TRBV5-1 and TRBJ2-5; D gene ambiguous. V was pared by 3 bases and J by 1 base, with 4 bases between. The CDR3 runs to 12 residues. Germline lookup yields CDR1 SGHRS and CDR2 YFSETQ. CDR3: CASSSAQETQYF. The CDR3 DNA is TGCGCCAGCAGCTCTGCCCAAGAGACCCAGTACTTC. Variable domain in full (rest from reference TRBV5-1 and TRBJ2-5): KAGVTQTPRYLIKTRGQQVTLSCSPISGHRSVSWYQQTPGQGLQFLFEYFSETQRNKGNFPGRFSGRQFSNSRSEMNVSTLELGDSALYLCASSSAQETQYFGPGTRLLVL.

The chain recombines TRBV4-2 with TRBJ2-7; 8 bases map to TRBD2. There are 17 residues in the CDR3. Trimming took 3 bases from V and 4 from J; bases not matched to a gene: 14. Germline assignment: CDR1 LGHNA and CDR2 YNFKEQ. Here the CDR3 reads CASSHTTLGTSRYEQYF. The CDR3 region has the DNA TGTGCCAGCAGCCACACTACTCTTGGGACTAGTCGGTACGAGCAGTACTTC.

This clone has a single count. The CDR3 is CASSVLAGGPYNEQFF. The CDR3 DNA is TGTGCCAGCAGTGTCCTAGCGGGAGGTCCCTACAATGAGCAGTTCTTC. This chain uses TRBV6-1 with TRBJ2-1, with 11 bases fitting TRBD2. The CDR3 consists of 16 residues. V trimming: 4 bases; J trimming: 2 bases; junction bases outside the gene matches: 4. Germline loops: CDR1 MNHNS, CDR2 SASEGT.

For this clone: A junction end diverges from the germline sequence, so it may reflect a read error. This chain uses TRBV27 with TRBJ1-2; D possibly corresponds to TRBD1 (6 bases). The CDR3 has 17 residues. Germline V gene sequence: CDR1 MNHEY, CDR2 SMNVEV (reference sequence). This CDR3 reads CANSLSGGTLVYYGYTF. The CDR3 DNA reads TGTGCCAACAGTTTATCCGGGGGCACTTTGGTCTACTATGGCTACACCTTC.

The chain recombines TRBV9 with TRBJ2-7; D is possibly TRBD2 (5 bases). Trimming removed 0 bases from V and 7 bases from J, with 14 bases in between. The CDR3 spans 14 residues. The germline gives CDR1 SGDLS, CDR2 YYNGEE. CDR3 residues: CASSVGPVPGEQYF. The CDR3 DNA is TGTGCCAGCAGCGTAGGCCCCGTCCCGGGAGAGCAGTACTTC.